The entry that follows covers one TCR beta chain sequence. Antigen specificity is unknown. The record originates from a study of cytomegalovirus exposure and HLA in healthy donors. Notes on the study in general: In a later analysis, most CMV-associated TCR beta chains appeared HLA-restricted.

V shed 3 bases and J 2 bases; nucleotides not matched to a gene: 8. The CDR3 spans 17 residues. The germline V gene encodes CDR1 SGDLS and CDR2 YYNGEE. PCR amplification relied on 60 Vbeta primers (plus 13 Jbeta primers). Profiled with immunoSEQ multiplex PCR; TCRdb holds only in-frame clones, not every one. In total, the table holds under 95,000 clones. The chain joins TRBV9 to TRBJ2-6; TRBD1 aligns across 7 bases. This sequence originates from a man younger than 35 in good health and CMV-seropositive. The sample taken for sequencing was PBMCs. The CDR3 region is CASSGLTGRTGANVLTF. As DNA, the CDR3 is TGTGCCAGCAGCGGTTTGACAGGGCGTACTGGGGCCAACGTCCTGACTTTC.